The rows below give T cell receptor beta chains drawn from one sample of a study of cytomegalovirus exposure and HLA in healthy donors. Profiled with immunoSEQ multiplex PCR; TCRdb holds only in-frame clones, not every one. The sample lists about 210,000 clones, 81% occurring once. The sequencing input was PBMCs. The receptors derive from a man aged 35-49 years in good health and CMV-seropositive. Both conserved end residues are part of each CDR3. The order of the fields is V gene, J gene, D gene, clone size, CDR3 DNA, CDR3 protein. The D gene is left open where the match is weak. Some rows have no size entry. The others give once, few or many, or a class for an expanded clone.

TRBV6-1,TRBJ2-7,NA,NA,TGTGCCAGCGGGGGAGGGGGTTCCTACGAGCAGTACTTC,CASGGGGSYEQYF
TRBV30,TRBJ2-1,TRBD2,NA,TGTGCCTGGAGACTAGCGGGAGGGCCGGGTGAGCAGTTCTTC,CAWRLAGGPGEQFF
TRBV6-5,TRBJ2-1,TRBD2,NA,TGTGCCAGCAGTTCGGGACTACCCTACAATGAGCAGTTCTTC,CASSSGLPYNEQFF
TRBV7-6,TRBJ2-2,NA,NA,TGTGCCAGCAGCTCAACCCCCCGGTCGGGGGAGCTGTTTTTT,CASSSTPRSGELFF
TRBV6-5,TRBJ1-2,NA,NA,TGTGCCAGCAGACTACAGGGCGCCTATGGCTACACCTTC,CASRLQGAYGYTF
TRBV5-1,TRBJ1-5,TRBD1,few,TGCGCCAGCAGCTTGGACGGGACAGGGAACAATCAGCCCCAGCATTTT,CASSLDGTGNNQPQHF
TRBV9,TRBJ2-7,TRBD2,NA,TGTGCCAGCAGCAGACTAGCGGGGGGCGGTGTGGACGAGCAGTACTTC,CASSRLAGGGVDEQYF
TRBV10-3,TRBJ2-1,TRBD2,NA,TGTGCCATCAGTGAAAGGAGACTAGCGGGGGGCCCAAGCTCCTACAATGAGCAGTTCTTC,CAISERRLAGGPSSYNEQFF
TRBV9,TRBJ1-1,TRBD1,NA,TGTGCCAGCAGCGCGACAGGGGGGAACACTGAAGCTTTCTTT,CASSATGGNTEAFF
TRBV6-5,TRBJ2-3,TRBD1,NA,TGTGCCAGCAAGGTAGTAGGACAGGCAACAGATACGCAGTATTTT,CASKVVGQATDTQYF
TRBV5-1,TRBJ2-2,TRBD2,NA,TGCGCCAGCAGCTTGGAATCCCTAGCGGGAACCGGGGAGCTGTTTTTT,CASSLESLAGTGELFF
TRBV2,TRBJ1-2,NA,once,TGTGCCAGCACCCAAGGGGAGGTCGGGTATGGCTACACCTTC,CASTQGEVGYGYTF
TRBV7-9,TRBJ1-1,NA,NA,TGTGCCAGCAGCTTTACGTGGGGCGATGGAGCTTTCTTT,CASSFTWGDGAFF
TRBV25-1,TRBJ2-5,NA,NA,TGTGCCAGCAGTGAATGGGGGGGCACGGAGACCCAGTACTTC,CASSEWGGTETQYF
TRBV18,TRBJ2-3,NA,NA,TGTGCCAGCTCACCACCGGGCAGGGGCACAGATACGCAGTATTTT,CASSPPGRGTDTQYF
TRBV6-1,TRBJ2-7,NA,NA,TGTGCCAGCAGGGGGCTTGGGGGGACCCCCTACGAGCAGTACTTC,CASRGLGGTPYEQYF
TRBV7-9,TRBJ1-2,TRBD1,NA,TGTGCCAGCAGCTTAGGACTGGGACAGGGATCACCCTACACCTTC,CASSLGLGQGSPYTF
TRBV10-3,TRBJ2-1,NA,once,TGTGCCATCAACGAGGGTACCTACAATGAGCAGTTCTTC,CAINEGTYNEQFF
TRBV19,TRBJ1-1,NA,NA,TGTGCCAGTAGTCTTACAGGGAACACTGAAGCTTTCTTT,CASSLTGNTEAFF
TRBV30,TRBJ2-7,NA,NA,TGTGCCTGGTCCTCTGGGCCTTACGAGCAGTACTTC,CAWSSGPYEQYF
TRBV2,TRBJ2-7,NA,NA,TGTGCCAGCAGTGATGCTTCCTCAGGGAAGGGGGAGCAGTACTTC,CASSDASSGKGEQYF
TRBV4-3,TRBJ1-6,NA,NA,TGCGCCAGCAGCCAAGAGGGGGGACTCCTCCACTTT,CASSQEGGLLHF
TRBV18,TRBJ1-1,NA,NA,TGTGCCAGCTCACCCCCCAGTCCGAACACTGAAGCTTTCTTT,CASSPPSPNTEAFF
TRBV6-4,TRBJ2-3,NA,NA,TGTGCCAGCAGTGAGCGGGACACAGATACGCAGTATTTT,CASSERDTDTQYF
TRBV7-9,TRBJ2-3,TRBD2,NA,TGTGCCAGCAGCCCAACTGACCTAGCGGAGACGCCCAGCACAGATACGCAGTATTTT,CASSPTDLAETPSTDTQYF
TRBV19,TRBJ2-1,TRBD2,NA,TGTGCCAGTAGTATCGGGACTAGCTACAATGAGCAGTTCTTC,CASSIGTSYNEQFF
TRBV4-1,TRBJ2-4,TRBD2,NA,TGCGCCAGCAGCCAAGGGCTAGCGGGGGGCCTAGCCAAAAACATTCAGTACTTC,CASSQGLAGGLAKNIQYF
TRBV7-2,TRBJ2-7,NA,once,TGTGCCAGCAGCTTTACTAGCACTGTAACCTACGAGCAGTACTTC,CASSFTSTVTYEQYF
TRBV10-3,TRBJ1-1,NA,NA,TGTGCCATCAGCATACAAAAGAACACTGAAGCTTTCTTT,CAISIQKNTEAFF
TRBV11-2,TRBJ2-7,NA,NA,TGTGCCAGCAGCCAGAACCTCTACGAGCAGTACTTC,CASSQNLYEQYF
TRBV15,TRBJ2-7,TRBD1,NA,TGTGCCACCAGCAGAGACATGACAGGGACCCACGAGCAGTACTTC,CATSRDMTGTHEQYF
TRBV5-1,TRBJ2-7,NA,once,TGCGCCAGCAGCTTGGACAGGACCTTAAACTACGAGCAGTACTTC,CASSLDRTLNYEQYF
TRBV7-9,TRBJ1-5,NA,NA,TGTGCCAGCAGCTCCCCGGGCAATCAGCCCCAGCATTTT,CASSSPGNQPQHF
TRBV19,TRBJ2-7,TRBD2,NA,TGTGCCAGTAGTACCGGACTAGTTTACGAGCAGTACTTC,CASSTGLVYEQYF
TRBV5-5,TRBJ2-7,NA,NA,TGTGCCAGCAGCTCCCGCCGGGAGGCTAGGGGGACCTACGAGCAGTACTTC,CASSSRREARGTYEQYF
TRBV7-2,TRBJ1-4,TRBD1,NA,TGTGCCAGCAGCTTACAGGGGGCGCGTGAAAAACTGTTTTTT,CASSLQGAREKLFF
TRBV10-1,TRBJ1-4,NA,NA,TGCGCCAGCAGCCTTTCGCGAACTAATGAAAAACTGTTTTTT,CASSLSRTNEKLFF
TRBV10-3,TRBJ2-2,TRBD1,NA,TGTGCCATCAGACCGGGACAGGGTGGGTCCGGGGAGCTGTTTTTT,CAIRPGQGGSGELFF
TRBV6-1,TRBJ1-2,NA,NA,TGTGCCAGCGGGGCGAGGCGTGGCTACACCTTC,CASGARRGYTF
TRBV6-1,TRBJ2-2,NA,NA,TGTGCCAGCTCCCGAGACAGTAACACCGGGGAGCTGTTTTTT,CASSRDSNTGELFF
TRBV18,TRBJ2-7,TRBD1,NA,TGTGCCAGCTCACTAGACAGGGGGCAGTCCCGCGAGCAGTACTTC,CASSLDRGQSREQYF
TRBV23-1,TRBJ2-1,NA,NA,TGCGCCAGCAGTCAAGGGGAGCAGGGGCACAATGAGCAGTTCTTC,CASSQGEQGHNEQFF
TRBV5-6,TRBJ2-5,NA,NA,TGTGCCAGCAGCGGAAGTCGGGACTCGGGTTCGGAGACCCAGTACTTC,CASSGSRDSGSETQYF
TRBV7-3,TRBJ2-5,TRBD1,NA,TGTGCCAGCAGCCCCGGGACAGGGGATGAGACCCAGTACTTC,CASSPGTGDETQYF
TRBV4-1,TRBJ2-3,NA,NA,TGCGCCAGCAGCCACCCCCAGGCCCGGGATGGCACAGATACGCAGTATTTT,CASSHPQARDGTDTQYF
TRBV19,TRBJ2-5,TRBD2,few,TGTGCCAGTAGTATAAGGACTAGCGGGAGAGAGACCCAGTACTTC,CASSIRTSGRETQYF
TRBV5-5,TRBJ1-5,TRBD1,NA,TGTGCCAGCAGCCCGGGGACAGGACCCAATCAGCCCCAGCATTTT,CASSPGTGPNQPQHF
TRBV5-1,TRBJ1-1,TRBD1,NA,TGCGCCAGCAGCGCCGTGACAGGGGCGGGTACTGAAGCTTTCTTT,CASSAVTGAGTEAFF
TRBV7-9,TRBJ2-5,TRBD2,once,TGTGCCAGCAGCCTACGGACTAGCGGGAGAGAGACCCAGTACTTC,CASSLRTSGRETQYF
TRBV23-1,TRBJ1-5,NA,NA,TGCGCCAGCAGTCATTCCGGGACAAGCCAAAATCAGCCCCAGCATTTT,CASSHSGTSQNQPQHF
TRBV6-5,TRBJ2-4,TRBD2,once,TGTGCCAGCAGCTCCACCGGGACTAGAAGAAACATTCAGTACTTC,CASSSTGTRRNIQYF
TRBV11-1,TRBJ2-2,TRBD2,NA,TGTGCCAGCAGCCGGGGGGACACCGGGGAGCTGTTTTTT,CASSRGDTGELFF
TRBV9,TRBJ2-1,TRBD2,NA,TGTGCCAGCAGCGCTATGGGGGGGAGGGACCCCACGAATGAGCAGTTCTTC,CASSAMGGRDPTNEQFF
TRBV5-4,TRBJ2-1,TRBD2,NA,TGTGCCAGCAGCCCGCGGGGCTCAACTAGCGGGGGGGCTTATTCCAATGAGCAGTTCTTC,CASSPRGSTSGGAYSNEQFF
TRBV10-3,TRBJ2-6,TRBD1,NA,TGTGCCATCAGGGGGACAGGGGAATTCTCTGGGGCCAACGTCCTGACTTTC,CAIRGTGEFSGANVLTF